This passage covers 18 T cell receptor beta chains from one sample sequenced in a study of cytomegalovirus exposure and HLA in healthy donors. Assay: immunoSEQ multiplex PCR; the TCRdb copy retains only in-frame clones and omits some. There are 100,000 to 150,000 clones in the sample; more than 95% occur only once, and 1.7% lies in the top ten. The sample consisted of PBMCs. The receptors come from a man younger than 30 in good health and CMV-seronegative.

The gene calls are TRBV28 and TRBJ1-1; D is ambiguous. V dropped 6 bases and J dropped 4 bases, with 6 bases sitting between them. The germline V gene has CDR1 MDHEN and CDR2 SYDVKM. There are 11 residues in the CDR3. The CDR3 loop reads CASSPRTEAFF. CDR3 bases: TGTGCCAGCAGCCCTCGCACTGAAGCTTTCTTT.

V gene TRBV4-2 combines with J gene TRBJ1-4, with 9 nucleotides matching TRBD1. After removal of 2 bases from V and 6 bases from J, the junction contained 4 bases not matched to a gene. The germline V gene encodes CDR1 LGHNA and CDR2 YNFKEQ. The CDR3 spans 15 residues. The CDR3 region is CASSQQQGADEKLFF. CDR3 bases: TGTGCCAGCAGCCAACAACAGGGGGCAGATGAAAAACTGTTTTTT.

This chain links TRBV4-2 with TRBJ1-2; TRBD1 matches at 10 bases. The germline CDR1 and CDR2 sequences are LGHNA and YNFKEQ. This CDR3 is built from 16 residues. Trimming at V came to 2 bases and at J to 2 bases, leaving 5 bases not matched to a gene. The CDR3 DNA reads as TGTGCCAGCAGCCAACCGGGACAGGGGTCCAACTATGGCTACACCTTC. Protein sequence: CASSQPGQGSNYGYTF.

V is TRBV5-4 and J is TRBJ2-7, with D hard to call. The germline V gene encodes CDR1 SGHNT and CDR2 YYREEE (reference sequence). This CDR3 comprises 14 residues. V dropped 1 base and J dropped 7 bases, with 15 bases sitting between them. The CDR3 region has the DNA TGTGCCAGCAGCTTGAAATCAAGCGTCGTTGAGCAGTACTTC. Translation: CASSLKSSVVEQYF.

This chain joins TRBV30 and TRBJ1-1; 9 nucleotides line up with TRBD1. CDR1 is GTSNPN and CDR2 is SVGIG in the germline V gene (reference sequence). J gave up 5 bases and V 5 bases, and 6 bases lay outside the gene matches. This CDR3 region has 13 residues. CDR3: CAWGTGSKTEAFF. As DNA, the CDR3 is TGTGCCTGGGGGACAGGGTCGAAGACTGAAGCTTTCTTT.

This clone was detected once. The rearrangement uses TRBV25-1 and TRBJ1-1; no clear D gene. Germline V gene lookup returns CDR1 MGHDK and CDR2 SYGVNS. This CDR3 comprises 15 residues. Trimming shortened V by 5 bases and J by 8 bases, and 21 bases separated the two germline ends. The CDR3 nucleotides are TGTGCCAGCAGTCCTCACCAGACATCCGGCGGGGAAGCTTTCTTT. Residues: CASSPHQTSGGEAFF.

The gene calls are TRBV7-9 and TRBJ1-1; D is uncertain. With 4 bases removed from V and 7 bases from J, the gap between germline ends came to 10 bases. The CDR3 contains 12 residues. The germline V gene encodes CDR1 SEHNR and CDR2 FQNEAQ (reference sequence). The DNA of the CDR3 is TGTGCCAGCAGCTCGGACGGACTTGAAGCTTTCTTT. Translating gives CASSSDGLEAFF.

This clone showed up just once. The rearrangement joins TRBV27 to TRBJ2-7; 9 nucleotides agree with TRBD1. Trimming took 8 bases from V and 2 from J; bases not matched to a gene: 16. The germline CDR1 and CDR2 sequences are MNHEY and SMNVEV (reference sequence). CDR3 size: 17 residues. The CDR3 loop reads CASSHDPSGTGPYEQYF. CDR3 bases: TGTGCCAGCTCCCACGACCCCTCCGGGACAGGGCCCTACGAGCAGTACTTC.

Note on this clone: In the same sample, other DNA sequences code for this CDR3. The chain uses TRBV6-5 and TRBJ1-5; D ambiguous. V was shortened by 6 bases and J by 0 bases, with 6 bases between the two germline ends. This CDR3 is built from 13 residues. Germline CDR1 is MNHEY and CDR2 is SVGAGI. CDR3 residues: CASSPGSNQPQHF. DNA of the CDR3: TGTGCCAGCAGCCCAGGTAGCAATCAGCCCCAGCATTTT.

V gene TRBV19 combines with J gene TRBJ2-1; no clear D. This CDR3 contains 14 residues. Trimming took 6 bases from V and 0 from J, leaving 9 bases between them. CDR1 is LNHDA and CDR2 is SQIVND in the germline V gene (reference sequence). The chain's CDR3 is CASSRRGSYNEQFF. In DNA form, the CDR3 reads TGTGCCAGTAGCCGTCGCGGCTCCTACAATGAGCAGTTCTTC.

The genes are TRBV27 and TRBJ2-3; no clear D. The CDR3 has 13 residues. Germline V CDR1 and CDR2: MNHEY, SMNVEV (reference sequence). V was trimmed by 6 bases and J by 3 bases, leaving 10 bases between them. In DNA, the CDR3 is TGTGCCAGCAGCCTAAGAAGTACAGATACGCAGTATTTT. Its protein product is CASSLRSTDTQYF.

The V gene is TRBV7-2, the J gene TRBJ2-7, with TRBD1 identical over 12 bases. CDR1 is SGHTA and CDR2 is FQGNSA in the germline V gene. Trimming at V came to 5 bases and at J to 4 bases, leaving 6 bases not matched to a gene. The CDR3 covers 15 residues. CDR3 loop: CASSGGQGAPYEQYF. The DNA of the CDR3 is TGTGCCAGCAGCGGGGGACAGGGGGCCCCTTACGAGCAGTACTTC.

This chain uses TRBV15 with TRBJ2-5; D is perhaps TRBD1 (5 bases). Germline V lookup: CDR1 LNHNV, CDR2 YYDKDF (reference sequence). V lost 6 bases to trimming and J lost 3 bases, with 14 bases between them. The CDR3 has 14 residues. CDR3 sequence: CATSGGAAKETQYF. As DNA, the CDR3 is TGTGCCACCAGTGGTGGGGCAGCTAAAGAGACCCAGTACTTC.

This rearrangement joins TRBV4-2 to TRBJ2-7, with 7 bases fitting TRBD1. The V and J ends lost 3 bases and 0 bases, in that order; junction bases with no gene match: 14. This CDR3 region has 18 residues. Looked up from germline, CDR1 is LGHNA and CDR2 is YNFKEQ. The CDR3 DNA reads TGTGCCAGCAGCCAGACAGGGTTTGCCCCGACGAGCTCCTACGAGCAGTACTTC. Translated, it gives CASSQTGFAPTSSYEQYF.

V gene TRBV6-6 combines with J gene TRBJ1-5, with 7 positions matching TRBD1. The germline CDR1 and CDR2 sequences are MNHNY and SVGAGI (reference sequence). Losses at the gene ends were 3 bases for V and 2 bases for J; bases not matched to a gene: 4. The CDR3 runs 15 residues. As DNA, the CDR3 is TGTGCCAGCAGTTATACCACAGGGGGCAATCAGCCCCAGCATTTT. Its translation is CASSYTTGGNQPQHF.

By share, this clone ranks as medium-sized (0.01 to 0.1%). The V call is TRBV28, the J call TRBJ2-7, with 10 bases aligning to TRBD2. Germline V gene data show CDR1 as MDHEN and CDR2 as SYDVKM. The CDR3 sequence is 15 residues long. The V gene end was trimmed by 6 bases and the J gene end by 5 bases; junction bases not matched to a gene: 10. The CDR3 spells CASRTLAGVPHEQYF. DNA of the CDR3: TGTGCCAGCAGGACCCTAGCGGGAGTCCCCCACGAGCAGTACTTC.

The chain couples TRBV6-6 to TRBJ1-1; D is perhaps TRBD1 (5 bases). The CDR3 is made up of 13 amino acids. The germline V gene encodes CDR1 MNHNY and CDR2 SVGAGI (reference sequence). Deletions cut 5 bases from V and 1 base from J, with 8 bases between. Here the CDR3 DNA reads TGTGCCAGCAGTCTTGGACAGAACACTGAAGCTTTCTTT. Its translation: CASSLGQNTEAFF.

The genes are TRBV13 and TRBJ1-1; D gene ambiguous. CDR1 and CDR2 from the germline V gene are PRHDT and FYEKMQ (reference sequence). V lost 4 bases and J lost 10, with 22 bases in between. The CDR3 covers 15 residues. CDR3 residues: CASSSTSSPRSGAFF. The CDR3 DNA reads as TGTGCCAGCAGCTCGACGAGCTCCCCGCGCTCGGGAGCTTTCTTT.